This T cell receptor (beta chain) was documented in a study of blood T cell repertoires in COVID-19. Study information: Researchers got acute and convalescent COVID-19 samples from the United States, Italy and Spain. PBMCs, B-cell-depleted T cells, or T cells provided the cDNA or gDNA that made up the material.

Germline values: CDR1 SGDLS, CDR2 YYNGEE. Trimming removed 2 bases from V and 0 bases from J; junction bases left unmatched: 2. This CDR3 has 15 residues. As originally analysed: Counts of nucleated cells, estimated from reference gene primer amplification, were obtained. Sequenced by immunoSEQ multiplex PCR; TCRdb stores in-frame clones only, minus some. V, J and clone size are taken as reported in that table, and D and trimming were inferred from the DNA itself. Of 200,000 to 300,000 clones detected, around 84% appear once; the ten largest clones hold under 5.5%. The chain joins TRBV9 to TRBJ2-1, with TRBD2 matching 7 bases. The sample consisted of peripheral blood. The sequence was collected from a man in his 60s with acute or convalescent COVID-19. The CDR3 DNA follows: TGTGCCAGCAGCGTTTGGACTAGCTCCTACAATGAGCAGTTCTTC. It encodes CASSVWTSSYNEQFF.